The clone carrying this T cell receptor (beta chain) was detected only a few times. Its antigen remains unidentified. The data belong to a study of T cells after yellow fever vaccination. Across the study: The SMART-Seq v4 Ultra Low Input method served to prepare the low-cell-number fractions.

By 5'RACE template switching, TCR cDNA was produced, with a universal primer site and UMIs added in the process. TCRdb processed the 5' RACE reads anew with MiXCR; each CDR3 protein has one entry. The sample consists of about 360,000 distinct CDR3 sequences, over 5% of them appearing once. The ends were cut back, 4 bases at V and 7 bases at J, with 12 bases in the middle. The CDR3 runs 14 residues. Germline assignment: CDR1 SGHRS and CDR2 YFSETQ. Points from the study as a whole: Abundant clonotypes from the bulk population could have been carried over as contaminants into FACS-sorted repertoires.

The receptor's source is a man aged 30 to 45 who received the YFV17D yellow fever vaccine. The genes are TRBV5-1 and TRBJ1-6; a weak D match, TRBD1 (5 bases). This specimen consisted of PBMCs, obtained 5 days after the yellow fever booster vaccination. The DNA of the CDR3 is TGCGCCAGCAGCACCGGGACGGTAAATTCACCCCTCCACTTT. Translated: CASSTGTVNSPLHF.